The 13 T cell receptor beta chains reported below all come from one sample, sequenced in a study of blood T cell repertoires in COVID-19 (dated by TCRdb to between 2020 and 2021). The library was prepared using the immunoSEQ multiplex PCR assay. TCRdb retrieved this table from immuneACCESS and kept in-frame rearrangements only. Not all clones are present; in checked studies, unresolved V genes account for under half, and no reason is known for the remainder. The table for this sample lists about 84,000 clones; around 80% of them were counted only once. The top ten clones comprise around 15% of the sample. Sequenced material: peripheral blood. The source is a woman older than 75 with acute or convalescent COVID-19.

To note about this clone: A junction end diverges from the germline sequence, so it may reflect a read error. The DNA of the CDR3 is TGTGCTAGCAGCTTAGTGGGGACAGGGCAGACCCAGTACTTC. This translates into CASSLVGTGQTQYF. This sequence joins TRBV7-7 and TRBJ2-5, with 9 positions matching TRBD1. The CDR3 extends over 14 amino acids. Germline V gene data show CDR1 as SSHAT and CDR2 as FNYEAQ (reference sequence).

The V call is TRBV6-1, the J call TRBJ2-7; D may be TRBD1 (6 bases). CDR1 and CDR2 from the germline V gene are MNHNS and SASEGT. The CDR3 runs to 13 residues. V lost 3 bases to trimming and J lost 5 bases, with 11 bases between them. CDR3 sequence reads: CASSESWGHEQYF. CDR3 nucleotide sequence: TGTGCCAGCAGTGAGAGCTGGGGGCACGAGCAGTACTTC.

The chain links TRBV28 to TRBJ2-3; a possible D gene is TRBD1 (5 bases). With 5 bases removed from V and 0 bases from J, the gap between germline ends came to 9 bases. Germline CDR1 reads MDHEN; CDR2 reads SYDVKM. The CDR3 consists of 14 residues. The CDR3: CASSLDSSTDTQYF. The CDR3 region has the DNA TGTGCCAGCAGTCTCGACAGCAGCACAGATACGCAGTATTTT.

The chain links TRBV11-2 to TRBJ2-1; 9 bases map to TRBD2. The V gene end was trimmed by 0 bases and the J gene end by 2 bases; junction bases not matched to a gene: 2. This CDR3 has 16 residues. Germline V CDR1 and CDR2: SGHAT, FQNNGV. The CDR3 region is CASSLEGGGAYNEQFF. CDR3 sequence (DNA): TGTGCCAGCAGCTTAGAGGGCGGGGGGGCCTACAATGAGCAGTTCTTC.

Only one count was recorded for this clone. The CDR3 region has the DNA TGTGCCAGCAGTTACAGGCTAGGGGGCGTGGAAACTGAAGCTTTCTTT. Amino acids: CASSYRLGGVETEAFF. The V call is TRBV6-2 or TRBV6-3, the J call TRBJ1-1; 7 bases are shared with TRBD1. This CDR3 is built from 16 residues. Trimming at V came to 2 bases and at J to 5 bases, leaving 11 bases not matched to a gene. CDR1 and CDR2 from the germline V gene are MNHEY and SVGEGT.

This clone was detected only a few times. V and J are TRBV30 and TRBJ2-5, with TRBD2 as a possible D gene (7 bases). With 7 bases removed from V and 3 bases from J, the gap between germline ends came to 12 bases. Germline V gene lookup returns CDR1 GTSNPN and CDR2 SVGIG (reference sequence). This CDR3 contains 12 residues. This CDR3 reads CALRGGEETQYF. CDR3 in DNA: TGTGCCTTGAGGGGGGGGGAAGAGACCCAGTACTTC.

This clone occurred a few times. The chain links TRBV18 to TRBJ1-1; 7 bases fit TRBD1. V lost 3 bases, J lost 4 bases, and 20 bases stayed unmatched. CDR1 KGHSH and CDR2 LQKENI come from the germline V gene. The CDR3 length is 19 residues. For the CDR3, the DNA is TGTGCCAGCTCACCCGAGTTAGCCATGACAGGGCGGAAAAGCACTGAAGCTTTCTTT. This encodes CASSPELAMTGRKSTEAFF.

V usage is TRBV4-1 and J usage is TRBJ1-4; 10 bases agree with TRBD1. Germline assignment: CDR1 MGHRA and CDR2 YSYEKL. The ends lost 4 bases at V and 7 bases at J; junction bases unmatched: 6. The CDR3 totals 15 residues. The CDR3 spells CASSPTGQGSEKLFF. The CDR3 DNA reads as TGCGCCAGCAGCCCGACGGGACAGGGGAGTGAAAAACTGTTTTTT.

The CDR3 sequence: CASSVATGNYGYTF. In nucleotides, the CDR3 is TGTGCCAGCAGCGTAGCTACAGGGAACTATGGCTACACCTTC. The J gene is TRBJ1-2, the V gene TRBV9; D might be TRBD1 (6 bases). In germline, CDR1 is SGDLS, CDR2 YYNGEE. V lost 0 bases, J lost 2 bases, and 8 bases lay in between. CDR3 length: 14 amino acids.

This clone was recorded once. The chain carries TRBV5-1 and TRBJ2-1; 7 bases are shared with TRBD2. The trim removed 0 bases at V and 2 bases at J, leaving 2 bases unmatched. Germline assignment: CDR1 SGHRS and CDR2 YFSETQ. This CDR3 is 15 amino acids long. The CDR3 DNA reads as TGCGCCAGCAGCTTGGCACTAGCGACCTACAATGAGCAGTTCTTC. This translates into CASSLALATYNEQFF.

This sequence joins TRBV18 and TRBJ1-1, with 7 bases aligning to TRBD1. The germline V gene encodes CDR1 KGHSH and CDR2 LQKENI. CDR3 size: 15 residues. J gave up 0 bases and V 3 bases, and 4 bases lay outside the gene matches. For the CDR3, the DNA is TGTGCCAGCTCACCGACGACAGGGATGAACACTGAAGCTTTCTTT. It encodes CASSPTTGMNTEAFF.

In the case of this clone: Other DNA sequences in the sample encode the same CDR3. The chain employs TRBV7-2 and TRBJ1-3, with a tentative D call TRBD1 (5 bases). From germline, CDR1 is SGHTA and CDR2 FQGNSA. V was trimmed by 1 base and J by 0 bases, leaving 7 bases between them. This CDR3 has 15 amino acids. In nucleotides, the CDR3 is TGTGCCAGCAGCTTAGGACAGCTCTCTGGAAACACCATATATTTT. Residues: CASSLGQLSGNTIYF.

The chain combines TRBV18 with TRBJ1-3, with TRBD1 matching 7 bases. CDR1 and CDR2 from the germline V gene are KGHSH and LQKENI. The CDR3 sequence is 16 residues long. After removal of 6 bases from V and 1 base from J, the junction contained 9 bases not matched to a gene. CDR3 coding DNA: TGTGCCAGCTCGCAGGGACAGCCAAGTTCTGGAAACACCATATATTTT. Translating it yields CASSQGQPSSGNTIYF.